Below, 2 T cell receptor beta chains from the same sample are listed, as sequenced in a study of T cells in localized non-small cell lung cancer. Assay used: immunoSEQ multiplex PCR; TCRdb lists only in-frame clones, some missing. Among tens of thousands of clones listed, under 85% were seen once. The starting material was peripheral blood, obtained before any cancer treatment. The receptor source for this set is a female donor at least 60 years old with stage II squamous cell lung carcinoma.

In this sample, this clone turned up a few times. The chain is built from TRBV6-1 and TRBJ1-5; a weak D match, TRBD1 (6 bases). Looked up from germline, CDR1 is MNHNS and CDR2 is SASEGT. Between the trimmed V and J ends, which lost 8 bases and 4 bases, there was a span of 18 bases. This CDR3 is 15 amino acids long. CDR3 in amino acids: CASAGGQGLNQPQHF. The CDR3 DNA sequence: TGTGCCAGCGCTGGGGGGCAGGGGTTGAATCAGCCCCAGCATTTT.

J is TRBJ2-1 and V is TRBV7-3; no definite D call. The CDR3 contains 13 residues. Germline V gene lookup returns CDR1 SGHTA and CDR2 FQGTGA. With 2 bases removed from V and 8 bases from J, the gap between germline ends came to 10 bases. Here the CDR3 reads CASSLLGNDEQFF. The CDR3 nucleotides read TGTGCCAGCAGCTTATTGGGAAACGATGAGCAGTTCTTC.